This T cell receptor (beta chain) was identified in a study of blood T cells in healthy people across ages. The CDR3 runs 14 residues. Germline values: CDR1 SEHNR, CDR2 FQNEAQ (reference sequence). V was cut by 5 bases and J by 2 bases, with 11 bases left in between. It was with a sample-barcoded 5' primer and a J-beta primer mix that a second PCR of roughly 6 to 12 cycles was run. TCRdb re-analysed the 5' RACE reads in MiXCR, keeping a single row per CDR3 protein. Here the sample spans approximately 760,000 distinct CDR3 sequences, approximately 25% being singletons. The sample also formed part of further work on T cells of mothers and their children.

The clonotype originates from a boy between 5 and 17 years old in good health. The sample was blood. The chain employs TRBV7-9 and TRBJ2-3; D possibly corresponds to TRBD2 (6 bases). CDR3 sequence (DNA): TGTGCCAGCAGCAGGCGACTAGACACAGATACGCAGTATTTT. Its translation is CASSRRLDTDTQYF.